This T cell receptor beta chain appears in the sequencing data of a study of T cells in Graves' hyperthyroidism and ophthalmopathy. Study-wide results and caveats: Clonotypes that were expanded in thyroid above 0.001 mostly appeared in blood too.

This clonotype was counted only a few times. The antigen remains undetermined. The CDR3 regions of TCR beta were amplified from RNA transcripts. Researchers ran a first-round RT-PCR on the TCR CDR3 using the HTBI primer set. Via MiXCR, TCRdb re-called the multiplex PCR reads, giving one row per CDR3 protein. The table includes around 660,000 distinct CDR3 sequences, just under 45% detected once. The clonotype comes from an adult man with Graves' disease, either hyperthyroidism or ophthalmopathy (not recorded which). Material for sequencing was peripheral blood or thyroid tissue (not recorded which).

The CDR3 region has the DNA TGCAGTGCTAGTAGGGGACTAGCGGCCTACGAGCAGTACTTC. Amino acids: CSASRGLAAYEQYF. V usage is TRBV20-1 and J usage is TRBJ2-7; 11 bases agree with TRBD2. Trimming cost V 3 bases and J 2 bases; bases outside gene matches: 3. The CDR3 runs to 14 residues. Per germline, CDR1 DFQATT and CDR2 SNEGSKA (reference sequence).